A selection of T cell receptor beta chains follows, all from one sample in a study of T cell repertoires in cytomegalovirus infection. MiXCR was run by TCRdb on the reads, yielding one entry per CDR3 protein. Of fewer than 550,000 distinct CDR3 sequences listed, roughly 10% were seen once; the top ten hold roughly a tenth. Sequencing was carried out using PBMCs. These receptors all come from a human donor in good health (CMV status not recorded). Some clones in this sample may be carry-over from other donors' samples. CDR3s include the opening cysteine and the closing phenylalanine or tryptophan. Fields, in order: V gene, J gene, D gene, clone size, CDR3 protein, CDR3 DNA. The D gene is left open where the match is weak. Part of the rows lack a size; the others show once, few, many or a class for expanded clones.

V gene: TRBV11-3; J gene: TRBJ2-1; D gene: .; clone size: many; CDR3 protein: CASSLAGGPGSDNEQFF; CDR3 DNA: TGTGCCAGCAGCTTAGCAGGGGGGCCAGGGAGTGACAATGAGCAGTTCTTC
V gene: TRBV5-1; J gene: TRBJ1-4; D gene: .; clone size: few; CDR3 protein: CASSSEGNRLFF; CDR3 DNA: TGCGCCAGCAGCTCCGAGGGAAATCGACTGTTTTTT
V gene: TRBV20-1; J gene: TRBJ1-2; D gene: .; clone size: few; CDR3 protein: CSARDLDYGYTF; CDR3 DNA: TGCAGTGCTAGAGATCTGGACTATGGCTACACCTTC
V gene: TRBV20-1; J gene: TRBJ2-1; D gene: .; clone size: .; CDR3 protein: CSAPPTRLFNEQFF; CDR3 DNA: TGCAGTGCTCCCCCGACTAGGTTGTTCAATGAGCAGTTCTTC
V gene: TRBV27; J gene: TRBJ1-6; D gene: TRBD1; clone size: many; CDR3 protein: CASSLQAGGNSPLHF; CDR3 DNA: TGTGCCAGCAGTTTACAGGCAGGGGGAAATTCACCCCTCCACTTT
V gene: TRBV6-5; J gene: TRBJ2-5; D gene: .; clone size: once; CDR3 protein: CASSYSGGPRETQYF; CDR3 DNA: TGTGCCAGCAGTTACTCCGGGGGCCCCCGGGAGACCCAGTACTTC
V gene: TRBV2; J gene: TRBJ2-3; D gene: .; clone size: few; CDR3 protein: CASRALMAGKSGDTQYF; CDR3 DNA: TGTGCCAGCAGGGCCCTAATGGCAGGGAAGAGTGGAGATACGCAGTATTTT
V gene: TRBV6-1; J gene: TRBJ1-4; D gene: TRBD1; clone size: many; CDR3 protein: CASSDLGRGADEKLFF; CDR3 DNA: TGTGCCAGCAGTGATTTGGGCAGGGGGGCGGACGAAAAACTGTTTTTT
V gene: TRBV7-8; J gene: TRBJ2-1; D gene: TRBD2; clone size: many; CDR3 protein: CASSKWTSGSDNEQFF; CDR3 DNA: TGTGCCAGCAGCAAATGGACTAGCGGGTCAGACAATGAGCAGTTCTTC
V gene: TRBV7-6; J gene: TRBJ2-5; D gene: .; clone size: many; CDR3 protein: CASSPRGAYQETQYF; CDR3 DNA: TGTGCCAGCAGCCCTCGGGGGGCATACCAAGAGACCCAGTACTTC
V gene: TRBV3-1; J gene: TRBJ2-1; D gene: TRBD1; clone size: .; CDR3 protein: CASSQGTGPYNEQFF; CDR3 DNA: TGTGCCAGCAGCCAAGGGACAGGGCCCTACAATGAGCAGTTCTTC
V gene: TRBV20-1; J gene: TRBJ2-5; D gene: .; clone size: .; CDR3 protein: CSARDLLGGVQETQYF; CDR3 DNA: TGCAGTGCTAGAGATCTACTAGGGGGGGTCCAAGAGACCCAGTACTTC
V gene: TRBV7-9; J gene: TRBJ2-5; D gene: TRBD1; clone size: many; CDR3 protein: CASSLGDRKQETQYF; CDR3 DNA: TGTGCCAGCAGCTTAGGGGACAGGAAACAAGAGACCCAGTACTTC
V gene: TRBV6-5; J gene: TRBJ1-3; D gene: .; clone size: many; CDR3 protein: CASRAGGAGNTIYF; CDR3 DNA: TGTGCCAGCAGAGCGGGGGGAGCTGGAAACACCATATATTTT
V gene: TRBV9; J gene: TRBJ1-2; D gene: .; clone size: few; CDR3 protein: CASSVKMDYGYTF; CDR3 DNA: TGTGCCAGCAGCGTAAAGATGGACTATGGCTACACCTTC
V gene: TRBV20-1; J gene: TRBJ1-5; D gene: .; clone size: many; CDR3 protein: CSASQGTGQPQHF; CDR3 DNA: TGCAGTGCTAGTCAAGGCACGGGTCAGCCCCAGCATTTT
V gene: TRBV7-2; J gene: TRBJ1-6; D gene: .; clone size: .; CDR3 protein: CASSFLSGQSSYNSPLHF; CDR3 DNA: TGTGCCAGCAGCTTTTTATCCGGGCAGAGCTCCTATAATTCACCCCTCCACTTT
V gene: TRBV6-1; J gene: TRBJ1-4; D gene: TRBD1; clone size: few; CDR3 protein: CASGDRGINEKLFF; CDR3 DNA: TGTGCCAGCGGCGACAGGGGAATAAATGAAAAACTGTTTTTT
V gene: TRBV4-2; J gene: TRBJ2-2; D gene: .; clone size: many; CDR3 protein: CASSQDVVSGELFF; CDR3 DNA: TGTGCCAGCAGCCAGGACGTGGTCTCCGGGGAGCTGTTTTTT
V gene: TRBV6-5; J gene: TRBJ1-2; D gene: TRBD1; clone size: few; CDR3 protein: CASSTTGAVDGYTF; CDR3 DNA: TGTGCCAGCAGTACAACAGGGGCGGTCGACGGCTACACCTTC
V gene: TRBV7-9; J gene: TRBJ1-1; D gene: .; clone size: many; CDR3 protein: CASSLPYVNTEAFF; CDR3 DNA: TGTGCCAGCAGCTTACCATATGTGAACACTGAAGCTTTCTTT
V gene: TRBV2; J gene: TRBJ1-1; D gene: .; clone size: .; CDR3 protein: CASSARVTLMTEAFF; CDR3 DNA: TGTGCCAGCAGCGCCAGGGTCACCCTAATGACTGAAGCTTTCTTT
V gene: TRBV6-5; J gene: TRBJ2-7; D gene: .; clone size: once; CDR3 protein: CASSYPTSQGGYEQYF; CDR3 DNA: TGTGCCAGCAGTTACCCCACAAGTCAGGGGGGTTACGAGCAGTACTTC
V gene: TRBV19; J gene: TRBJ1-5; D gene: .; clone size: many; CDR3 protein: CATSKSAVNQPQHF; CDR3 DNA: TGTGCCACAAGTAAATCAGCGGTAAATCAGCCCCAGCATTTT
V gene: TRBV5-5; J gene: TRBJ2-3; D gene: TRBD1; clone size: many; CDR3 protein: CASSSPGQGVDTQYF; CDR3 DNA: TGTGCCAGCAGCTCTCCGGGACAGGGTGTGGATACGCAGTATTTT
V gene: TRBV5-5; J gene: TRBJ2-5; D gene: .; clone size: few; CDR3 protein: CASSYSTGGRETQYF; CDR3 DNA: TGTGCCAGCAGCTACTCGACAGGCGGAAGGGAGACCCAGTACTTC
V gene: TRBV11-2; J gene: TRBJ2-3; D gene: .; clone size: few; CDR3 protein: CASSHHRGGADTQYF; CDR3 DNA: TGTGCCAGCAGCCATCATAGAGGGGGTGCAGATACGCAGTATTTT
V gene: TRBV4-1; J gene: TRBJ1-3; D gene: .; clone size: many; CDR3 protein: CASSQEGTGLGRGNTIYF; CDR3 DNA: TGCGCCAGCAGCCAGGAGGGGACCGGCCTTGGACGTGGAAACACCATATATTTT
V gene: TRBV28; J gene: TRBJ2-7; D gene: .; clone size: many; CDR3 protein: CASRPQGGDEQYF; CDR3 DNA: TGTGCCAGCAGGCCGCAGGGGGGGGACGAGCAGTACTTC
V gene: TRBV7-8; J gene: TRBJ2-4; D gene: .; clone size: many; CDR3 protein: CASSFRRAGDIQYF; CDR3 DNA: TGTGCCAGCAGCTTTCGTCGAGCTGGGGACATTCAGTACTTC
V gene: TRBV29-1; J gene: TRBJ1-2; D gene: .; clone size: many; CDR3 protein: CSVEGGARYTF; CDR3 DNA: TGCAGCGTTGAGGGAGGCGCTCGCTACACCTTC
V gene: TRBV19; J gene: TRBJ2-2; D gene: .; clone size: many; CDR3 protein: CASSIPGDTGELFF; CDR3 DNA: TGTGCCAGTAGTATCCCAGGCGACACCGGGGAGCTGTTTTTT
V gene: TRBV11-2; J gene: TRBJ2-7; D gene: TRBD2; clone size: many; CDR3 protein: CASSGTSGRAPYEQYF; CDR3 DNA: TGTGCCAGCAGCGGGACTAGCGGGAGGGCGCCCTACGAGCAGTACTTC
V gene: TRBV19; J gene: TRBJ2-6; D gene: TRBD1; clone size: many; CDR3 protein: CASDSGQGMGANVLTF; CDR3 DNA: TGTGCCAGCGACTCCGGACAGGGGATGGGGGCCAACGTCCTGACTTTC
V gene: TRBV6-5; J gene: TRBJ1-6; D gene: .; clone size: many; CDR3 protein: CASSYDKRGSNSPLHF; CDR3 DNA: TGTGCCAGCAGTTACGATAAACGGGGGTCTAATTCACCCCTCCACTTT
V gene: TRBV7-8; J gene: TRBJ2-7; D gene: .; clone size: many; CDR3 protein: CASSSRGYEQYF; CDR3 DNA: TGTGCCAGCAGCTCCCGGGGCTACGAGCAGTACTTC
V gene: TRBV7-9; J gene: TRBJ1-1; D gene: TRBD1; clone size: many; CDR3 protein: CASSLGSGGVRNEAFF; CDR3 DNA: TGTGCCAGCAGCTTAGGCTCAGGGGGCGTAAGGAATGAAGCTTTCTTT
V gene: TRBV12-3/TRBV12-4; J gene: TRBJ1-1; D gene: .; clone size: many; CDR3 protein: CASTAGWGEAFF; CDR3 DNA: TGTGCCAGCACCGCAGGGTGGGGTGAAGCTTTCTTT
V gene: TRBV12-3/TRBV12-4; J gene: TRBJ1-4; D gene: .; clone size: many; CDR3 protein: CASRGGGTPEKLFF; CDR3 DNA: TGTGCCAGCAGGGGCGGTGGGACGCCTGAAAAACTGTTTTTT
V gene: TRBV12-5; J gene: TRBJ2-7; D gene: TRBD2; clone size: many; CDR3 protein: CASGLVHRREGHSGQYF; CDR3 DNA: TGTGCTAGTGGTTTGGTACACAGGCGGGAGGGCCACTCCGGGCAGTACTTC
V gene: TRBV2; J gene: TRBJ2-7; D gene: TRBD2; clone size: many; CDR3 protein: CASRPGTSGRVNEQYF; CDR3 DNA: TGTGCCAGCAGGCCCGGGACTAGCGGGAGGGTGAACGAGCAGTACTTC
V gene: TRBV12-3/TRBV12-4; J gene: TRBJ1-5; D gene: .; clone size: many; CDR3 protein: CASSFGAPNQPQHF; CDR3 DNA: TGTGCCAGCAGTTTCGGGGCACCAAATCAGCCCCAGCATTTT
V gene: TRBV28; J gene: TRBJ1-2; D gene: TRBD1; clone size: .; CDR3 protein: CASSETGSSDYGYTF; CDR3 DNA: TGTGCCAGCAGTGAGACAGGGTCCTCGGACTATGGCTACACCTTC
V gene: TRBV14; J gene: TRBJ2-5; D gene: .; clone size: many; CDR3 protein: CASSPWGSDQETQYF; CDR3 DNA: TGTGCCAGCAGCCCCTGGGGAAGCGACCAAGAGACCCAGTACTTC
V gene: TRBV4-2; J gene: TRBJ2-3; D gene: .; clone size: many; CDR3 protein: CASSQVRDTDTQYF; CDR3 DNA: TGTGCCAGCAGCCAAGTCCGGGACACAGATACGCAGTATTTT
V gene: TRBV6-5; J gene: TRBJ2-1; D gene: .; clone size: many; CDR3 protein: CASRLGRSYNEQFF; CDR3 DNA: TGTGCCAGCAGGTTAGGACGGTCCTACAATGAGCAGTTCTTC
V gene: TRBV2; J gene: TRBJ2-1; D gene: TRBD2; clone size: many; CDR3 protein: CASSEARSWGGDNEQFF; CDR3 DNA: TGTGCCAGCAGTGAAGCTCGTAGCTGGGGGGGGGACAATGAGCAGTTCTTC
V gene: TRBV10-3; J gene: TRBJ2-3; D gene: .; clone size: .; CDR3 protein: CAIAPYLGDTDTQYF; CDR3 DNA: TGTGCCATCGCCCCATACCTGGGGGACACAGATACGCAGTATTTT
V gene: TRBV7-9; J gene: TRBJ2-1; D gene: TRBD1; clone size: many; CDR3 protein: CASSFQGVRGNEQFF; CDR3 DNA: TGTGCCAGCAGCTTTCAGGGGGTAAGGGGCAATGAGCAGTTCTTC